This T cell receptor beta chain was profiled in a study of T cell repertoires in cytomegalovirus infection. Study details: CMV epitopes in the study were HLA-C-restricted (recently identified) and HLA-B-restricted (well studied). Matching HLA type and CMV infection were both indicated by public TCR beta signatures. Findings and caveats of the study: HLA-C-restricted CMV clonotypes gave the most frequent clonotype in two of eight donors.

There are a few counts of this clonotype. Its antigen is currently unknown. One entry per CDR3 protein results from TCRdb running MiXCR on the reads. The table has about 700,000 distinct CDR3 sequences, around a third seen once. In germline, CDR1 is SGHNT, CDR2 YENEEA. Trimming cost V 5 bases and J 0 bases, with 13 bases left between them. The CDR3 sequence is 16 residues long. The V gene is TRBV11-3, the J gene TRBJ2-2; D not certain. This TCR came from a human donor in good health (CMV status not recorded). Some clones in this sample may be carry-over from other donors' samples. The sample in question was cultured PBMCs, obtained from culture after CMV antigen stimulation. CDR3 sequence (DNA): TGTGCCAGCAGCAAAGGTGGCCCGACGAACACCGGGGAGCTGTTTTTT. It translates to CASSKGGPTNTGELFF.